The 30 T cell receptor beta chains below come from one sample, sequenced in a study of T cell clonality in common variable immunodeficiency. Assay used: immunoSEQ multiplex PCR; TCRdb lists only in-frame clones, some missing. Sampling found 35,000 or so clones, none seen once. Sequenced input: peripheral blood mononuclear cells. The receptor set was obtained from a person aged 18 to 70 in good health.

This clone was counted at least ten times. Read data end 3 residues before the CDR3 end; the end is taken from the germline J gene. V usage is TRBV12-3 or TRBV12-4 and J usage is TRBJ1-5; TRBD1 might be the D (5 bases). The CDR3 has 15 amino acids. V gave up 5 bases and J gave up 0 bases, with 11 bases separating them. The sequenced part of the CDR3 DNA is TGTGCCAGCAGTCCCGGGGACTATAGCAATCAGCCC. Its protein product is CASSPGDYSNQP. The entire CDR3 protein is CASSPGDYSNQPQHF.

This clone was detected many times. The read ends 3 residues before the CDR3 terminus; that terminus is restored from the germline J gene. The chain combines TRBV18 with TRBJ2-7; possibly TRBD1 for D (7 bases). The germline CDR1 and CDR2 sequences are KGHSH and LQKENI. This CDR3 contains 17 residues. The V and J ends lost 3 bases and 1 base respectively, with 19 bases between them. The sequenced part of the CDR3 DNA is TGTGCCAGCTCACCCTCTGGGTCAGGGGGGATATCCTACGAG. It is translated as CASSPSGSGGISYE. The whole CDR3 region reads CASSPSGSGGISYEQYF.

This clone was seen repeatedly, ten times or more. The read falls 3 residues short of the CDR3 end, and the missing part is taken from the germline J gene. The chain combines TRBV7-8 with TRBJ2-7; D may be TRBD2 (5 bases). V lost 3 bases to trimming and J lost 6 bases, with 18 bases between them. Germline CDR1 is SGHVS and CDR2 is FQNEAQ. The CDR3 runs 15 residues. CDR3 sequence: CASSFRTPGLAEQYF. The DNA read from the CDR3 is TGTGCCAGCAGCTTTCGGACCCCTGGACTGGCCGAG.

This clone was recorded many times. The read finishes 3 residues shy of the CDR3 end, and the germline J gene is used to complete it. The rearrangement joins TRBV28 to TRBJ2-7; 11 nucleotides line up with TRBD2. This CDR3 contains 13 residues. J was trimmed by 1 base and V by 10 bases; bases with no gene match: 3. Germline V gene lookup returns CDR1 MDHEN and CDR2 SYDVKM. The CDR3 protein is CATRTSGSYEQYF. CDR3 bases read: TGTGCCACCCGGACTAGCGGGTCCTACGAG.

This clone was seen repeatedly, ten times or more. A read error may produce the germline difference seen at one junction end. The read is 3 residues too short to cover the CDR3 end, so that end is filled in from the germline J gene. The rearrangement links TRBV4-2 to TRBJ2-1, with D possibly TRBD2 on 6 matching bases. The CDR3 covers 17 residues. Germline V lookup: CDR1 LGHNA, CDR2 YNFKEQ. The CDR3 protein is CASSQVSIGGGANEQFF. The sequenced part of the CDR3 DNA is TGCGCCAGCAGCCAAGTTTCTATTGGAGGAGGGGCGAATGAG.

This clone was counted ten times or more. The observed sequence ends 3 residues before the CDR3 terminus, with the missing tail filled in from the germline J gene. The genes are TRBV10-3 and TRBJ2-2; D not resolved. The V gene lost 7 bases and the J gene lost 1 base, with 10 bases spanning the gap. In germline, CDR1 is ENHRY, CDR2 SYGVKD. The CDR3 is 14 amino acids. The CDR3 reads CAIMVGGNTGELFF. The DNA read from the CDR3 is TGTGCCATCATGGTAGGCGGGAACACCGGGGAG.

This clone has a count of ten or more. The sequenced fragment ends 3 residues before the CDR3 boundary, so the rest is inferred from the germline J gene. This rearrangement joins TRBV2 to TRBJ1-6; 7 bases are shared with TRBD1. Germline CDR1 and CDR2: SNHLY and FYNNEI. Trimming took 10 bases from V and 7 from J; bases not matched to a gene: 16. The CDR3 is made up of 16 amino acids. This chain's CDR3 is CATSLTGLLINSPLHF. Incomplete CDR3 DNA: TGTGCCACCTCCTTGACAGGGTTGCTGATAAATTCACCC. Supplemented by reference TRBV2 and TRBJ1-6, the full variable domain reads EPEVTQTPSHQVTQMGQEVILRCVPISNHLYFYWYRQILGQKVEFLVSFYNNEISEKSEIFDDQFSVERPDGSNFTLKIRSTKLEDSAMYFCATSLTGLLINSPLHFGNGTRLTVT.

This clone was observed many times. This CDR3 is CASSYPEGNYGYTF. The DNA read from the CDR3 is TGTGCCAGCAGCTACCCAGAGGGGAACTATGGC. This chain uses TRBV7-9 with TRBJ1-2; perhaps TRBD1 as D (5 bases). Read data end 3 residues before the CDR3 end; the end is taken from the germline J gene. With 4 bases removed from V and 2 bases from J, the gap between germline ends came to 11 bases. The germline CDR1 and CDR2 sequences are SEHNR and FQNEAQ (reference sequence). CDR3 length equals 14 residues.

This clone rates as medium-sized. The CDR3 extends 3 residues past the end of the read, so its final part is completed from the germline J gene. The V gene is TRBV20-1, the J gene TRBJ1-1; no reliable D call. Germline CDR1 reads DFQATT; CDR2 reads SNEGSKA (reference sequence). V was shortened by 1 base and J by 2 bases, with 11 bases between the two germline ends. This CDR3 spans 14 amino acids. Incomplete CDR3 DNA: TGCAGTGCTAGAGCCAACAGTGCTAACACTGAA. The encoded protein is CSARANSANTE. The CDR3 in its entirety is CSARANSANTEAFF.

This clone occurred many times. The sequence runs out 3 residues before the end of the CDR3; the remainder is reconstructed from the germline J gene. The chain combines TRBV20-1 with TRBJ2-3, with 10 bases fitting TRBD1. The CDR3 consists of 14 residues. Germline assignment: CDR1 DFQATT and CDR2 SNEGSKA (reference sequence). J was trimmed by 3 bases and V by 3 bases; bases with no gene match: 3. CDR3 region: CSARKGQGTDTQYF. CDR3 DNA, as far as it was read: TGCAGTGCTAGGAAGGGACAGGGGACAGATACG.

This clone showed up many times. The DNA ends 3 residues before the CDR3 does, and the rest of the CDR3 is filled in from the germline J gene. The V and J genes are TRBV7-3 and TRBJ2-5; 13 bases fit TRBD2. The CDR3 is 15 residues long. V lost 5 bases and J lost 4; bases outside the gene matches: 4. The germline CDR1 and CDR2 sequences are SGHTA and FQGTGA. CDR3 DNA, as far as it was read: TGTGCCAGCAGCGTCGGACTAGCGGGAGCAGAGACC. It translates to CASSVGLAGAET. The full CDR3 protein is CASSVGLAGAETQYF.

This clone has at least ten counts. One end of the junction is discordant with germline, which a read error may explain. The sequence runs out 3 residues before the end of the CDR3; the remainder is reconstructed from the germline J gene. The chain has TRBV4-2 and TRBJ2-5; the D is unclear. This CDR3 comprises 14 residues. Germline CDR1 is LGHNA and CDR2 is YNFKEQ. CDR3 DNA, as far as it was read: TGCGCCAGCAGCCAAGATGTAAACACGGAGACC. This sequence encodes CASSQDVNTET. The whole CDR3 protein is CASSQDVNTETQYF.

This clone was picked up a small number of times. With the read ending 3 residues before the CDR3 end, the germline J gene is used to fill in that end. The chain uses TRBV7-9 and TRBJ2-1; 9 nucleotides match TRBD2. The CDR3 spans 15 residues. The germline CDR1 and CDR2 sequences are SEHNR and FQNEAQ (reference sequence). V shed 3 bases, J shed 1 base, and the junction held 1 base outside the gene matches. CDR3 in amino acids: CASSFSGRSYNEQFF. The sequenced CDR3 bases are TGTGCCAGCAGCTTTAGCGGGAGATCCTACAATGAG.

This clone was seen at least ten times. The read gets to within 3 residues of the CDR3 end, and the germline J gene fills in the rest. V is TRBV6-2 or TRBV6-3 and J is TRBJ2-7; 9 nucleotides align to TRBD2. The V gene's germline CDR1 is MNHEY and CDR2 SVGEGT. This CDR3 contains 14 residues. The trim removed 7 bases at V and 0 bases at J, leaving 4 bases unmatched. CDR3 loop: CASTSSGTSYEQYF. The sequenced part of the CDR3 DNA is TGTGCCAGCACCTCTAGCGGGACCTCCTACGAG.

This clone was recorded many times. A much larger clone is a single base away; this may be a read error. The CDR3 here is CASSLSGTNTGELFF. CDR3 bases read: TGCGCCAGCAGCTTGAGCGGGACGAACACCGGGGAG. The chain recombines TRBV4-1 with TRBJ2-2, with 7 bases lining up with TRBD2. The observed sequence ends 3 residues before the CDR3 terminus, with the missing tail filled in from the germline J gene. This CDR3 spans 15 amino acids. V lost 5 bases to trimming and J lost 0 bases; unmatched junction nucleotides: 3. In germline, CDR1 is MGHRA, CDR2 YSYEKL.

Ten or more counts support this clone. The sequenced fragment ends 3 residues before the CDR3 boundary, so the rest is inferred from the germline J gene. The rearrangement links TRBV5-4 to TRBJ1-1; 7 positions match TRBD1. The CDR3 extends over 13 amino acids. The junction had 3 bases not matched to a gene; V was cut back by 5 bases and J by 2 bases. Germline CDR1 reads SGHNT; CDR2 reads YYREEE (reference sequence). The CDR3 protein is CASRRGGNTEAFF. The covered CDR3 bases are TGTGCCAGCAGGAGAGGGGGCAACACTGAA.

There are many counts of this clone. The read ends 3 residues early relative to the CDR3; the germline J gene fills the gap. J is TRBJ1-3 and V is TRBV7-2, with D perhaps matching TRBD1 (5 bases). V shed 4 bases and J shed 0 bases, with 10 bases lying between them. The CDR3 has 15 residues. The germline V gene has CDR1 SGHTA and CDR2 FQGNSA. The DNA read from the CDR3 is TGTGCCAGCAGCTCGACAGCCTACTCTGGAAACACC. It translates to CASSSTAYSGNT. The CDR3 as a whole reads CASSSTAYSGNTIYF. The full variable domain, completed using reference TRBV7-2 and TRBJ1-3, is GAGVSQSPSNKVTEKGKDVELRCDPISGHTALYWYRQSLGQGLEFLIYFQGNSAPDKSGLPSDRFSAERTGGSVSTLTIQRTQQEDSAVYLCASSSTAYSGNTIYFGEGSWLTVV.

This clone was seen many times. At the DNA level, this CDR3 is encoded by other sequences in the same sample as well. The CDR3 DNA, read in part, is TGTGCCAGCAGCCGCGGGACTAGCGGCGACAATGAG. Translation: CASSRGTSGDNE. In full, the CDR3 reads CASSRGTSGDNEQFF. The chain uses TRBV3-1 (or the pseudogene TRBV3-2) and TRBJ2-1; TRBD2 agrees at 11 bases. The CDR3 is cut off 3 residues early in the read; its end comes from the germline J gene. V lost 4 bases, J lost 5 bases, and 4 bases stayed unmatched. Germline V CDR1 and CDR2: LGHDT, YNNKEL (reference sequence). This CDR3 contains 15 residues.

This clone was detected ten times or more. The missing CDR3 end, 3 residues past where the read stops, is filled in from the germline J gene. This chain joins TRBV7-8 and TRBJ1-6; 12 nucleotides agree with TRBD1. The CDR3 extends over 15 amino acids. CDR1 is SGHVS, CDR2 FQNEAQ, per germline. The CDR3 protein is CASSLAGTGGGPLHF. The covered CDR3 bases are TGTGCCAGCAGCTTAGCGGGGACAGGGGGCGGCCCC.

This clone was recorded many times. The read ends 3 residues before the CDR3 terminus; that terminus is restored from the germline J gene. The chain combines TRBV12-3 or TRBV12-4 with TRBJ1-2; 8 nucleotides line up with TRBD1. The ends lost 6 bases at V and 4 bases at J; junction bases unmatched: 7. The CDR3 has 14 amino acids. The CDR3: CASSPGGLFYGYTF. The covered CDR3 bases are TGTGCCAGCAGCCCAGGGGGCCTCTTCTATGGC.

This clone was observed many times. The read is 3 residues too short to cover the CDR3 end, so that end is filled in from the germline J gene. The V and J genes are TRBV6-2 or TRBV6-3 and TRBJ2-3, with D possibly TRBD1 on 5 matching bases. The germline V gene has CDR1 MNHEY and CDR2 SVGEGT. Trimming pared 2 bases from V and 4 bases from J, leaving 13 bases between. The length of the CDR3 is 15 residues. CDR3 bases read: TGTGCCAGCAGTTACGGTGGATGGGGCGCAGATACG. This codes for CASSYGGWGADT. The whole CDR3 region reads CASSYGGWGADTQYF.

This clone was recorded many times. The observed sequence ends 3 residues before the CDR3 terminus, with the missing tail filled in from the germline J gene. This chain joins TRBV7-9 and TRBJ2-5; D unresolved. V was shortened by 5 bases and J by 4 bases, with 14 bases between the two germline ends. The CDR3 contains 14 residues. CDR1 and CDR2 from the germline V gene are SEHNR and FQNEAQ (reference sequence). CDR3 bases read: TGTGCCAGCAGCCCAGACCGGGTACGAGAGACC. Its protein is CASSPDRVRET. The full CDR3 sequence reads CASSPDRVRETQYF.

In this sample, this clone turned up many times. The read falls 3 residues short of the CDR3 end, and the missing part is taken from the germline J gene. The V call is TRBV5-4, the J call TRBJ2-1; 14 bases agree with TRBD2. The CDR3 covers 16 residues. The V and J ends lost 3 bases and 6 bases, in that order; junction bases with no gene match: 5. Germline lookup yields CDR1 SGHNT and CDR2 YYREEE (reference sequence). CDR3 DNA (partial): TGTGCCAGCAGCTCGGCCGGGACTAGCGGGAGCAATGAG. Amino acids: CASSSAGTSGSNE. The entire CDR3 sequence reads CASSSAGTSGSNEQFF.

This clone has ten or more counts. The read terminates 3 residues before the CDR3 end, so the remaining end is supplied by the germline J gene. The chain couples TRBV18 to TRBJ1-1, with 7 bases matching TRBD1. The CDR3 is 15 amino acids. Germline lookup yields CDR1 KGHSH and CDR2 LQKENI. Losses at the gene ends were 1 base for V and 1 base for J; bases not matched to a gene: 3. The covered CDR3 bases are TGTGCCAGCTCACCACGACAGGGATCGAACACTGAA. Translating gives CASSPRQGSNTE. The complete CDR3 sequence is CASSPRQGSNTEAFF.

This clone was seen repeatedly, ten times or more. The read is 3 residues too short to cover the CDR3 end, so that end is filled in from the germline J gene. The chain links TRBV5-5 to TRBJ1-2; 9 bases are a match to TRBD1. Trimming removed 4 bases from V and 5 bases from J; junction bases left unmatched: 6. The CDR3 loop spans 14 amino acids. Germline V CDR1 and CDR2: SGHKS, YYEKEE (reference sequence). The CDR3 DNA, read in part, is TGTGCCAGCAGCGGGGACAGGGTCTCGTATGGC. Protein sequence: CASSGDRVSYG. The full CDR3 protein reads CASSGDRVSYGYTF.

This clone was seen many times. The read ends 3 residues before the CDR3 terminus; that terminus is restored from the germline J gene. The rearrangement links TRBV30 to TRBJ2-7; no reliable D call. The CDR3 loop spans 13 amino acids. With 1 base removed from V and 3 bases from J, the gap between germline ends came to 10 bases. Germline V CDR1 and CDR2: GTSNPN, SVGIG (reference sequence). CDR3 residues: CAWSGLVLYEQYF. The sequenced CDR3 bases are TGTGCCTGGAGTGGGCTAGTTCTCTACGAG.

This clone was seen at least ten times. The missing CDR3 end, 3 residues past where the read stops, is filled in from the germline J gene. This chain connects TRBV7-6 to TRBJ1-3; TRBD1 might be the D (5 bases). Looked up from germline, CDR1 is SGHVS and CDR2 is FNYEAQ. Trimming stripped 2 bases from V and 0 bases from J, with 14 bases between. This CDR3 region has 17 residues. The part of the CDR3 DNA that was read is TGTGCCAGCAGCTTAATGCGGGGGACCGCCTCTGGAAACACC. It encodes CASSLMRGTASGNT. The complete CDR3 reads CASSLMRGTASGNTIYF.

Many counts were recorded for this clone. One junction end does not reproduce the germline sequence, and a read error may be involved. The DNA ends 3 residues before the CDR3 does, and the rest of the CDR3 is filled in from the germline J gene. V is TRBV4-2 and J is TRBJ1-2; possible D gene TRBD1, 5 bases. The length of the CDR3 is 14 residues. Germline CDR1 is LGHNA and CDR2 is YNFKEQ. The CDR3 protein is CASSQARQGYGYTF. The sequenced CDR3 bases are TGCGCCAGCAGCCAAGCACGGCAGGGCTATGGC.

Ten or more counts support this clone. The covered CDR3 bases are TGTGCCAGCAGCCCCAACAAACAGGTTTCTAGTGGC. Its protein is CASSPNKQVSSG. The full CDR3 is CASSPNKQVSSGYTF. V is TRBV7-9 and J is TRBJ1-2; a possible D gene is TRBD1 (5 bases). With the read ending 3 residues before the CDR3 end, the germline J gene is used to fill in that end. There are 15 residues in the CDR3. Germline lookup yields CDR1 SEHNR and CDR2 FQNEAQ (reference sequence). V lost 5 bases and J 7 bases, leaving 20 bases between the germline ends.

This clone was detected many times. The CDR3 DNA, read in part, is TGTGCTAGTGGTTTGGGAACGGTGGTTTCTTCACCC. Translation gives CASGLGTVVSSP. In full, the CDR3 is CASGLGTVVSSPLHF. V usage is TRBV12-5 and J usage is TRBJ1-6; D gene unclear. The CDR3 extends 3 residues past the end of the read, so its final part is completed from the germline J gene. With 1 base removed from V and 9 bases from J, the gap between germline ends came to 13 bases. The germline gives CDR1 LGHNT, CDR2 FRNRAP. This CDR3 region has 15 residues. The full variable domain, in which reference TRBV12-5 and TRBJ1-6 provide the parts outside the CDR3, is DARVTQTPRHKVTEMGQEVTMRCQPILGHNTVFWYRQTMMQGLELLAYFRNRAPLDDSGMPKDRFSAEMPDATLATLKIQPSEPRDSAVYFCASGLGTVVSSPLHFGNGTRLTVT.